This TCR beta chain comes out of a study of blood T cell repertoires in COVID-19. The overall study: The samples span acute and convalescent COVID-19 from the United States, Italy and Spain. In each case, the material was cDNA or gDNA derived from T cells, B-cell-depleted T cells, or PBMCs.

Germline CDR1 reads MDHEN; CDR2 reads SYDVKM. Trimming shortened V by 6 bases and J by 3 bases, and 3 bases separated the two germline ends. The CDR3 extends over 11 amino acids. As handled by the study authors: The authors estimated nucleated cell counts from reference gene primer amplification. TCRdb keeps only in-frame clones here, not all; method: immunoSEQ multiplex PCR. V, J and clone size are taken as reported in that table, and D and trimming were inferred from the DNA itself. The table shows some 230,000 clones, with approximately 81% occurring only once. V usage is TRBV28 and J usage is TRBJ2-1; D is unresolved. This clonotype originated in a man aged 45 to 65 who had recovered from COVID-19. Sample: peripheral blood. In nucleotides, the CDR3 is TGTGCCAGCAGGTACTACAATGAGCAGTTCTTC. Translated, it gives CASRYYNEQFF.